This passage covers 6 T cell receptor beta chains from one sample sequenced in a study of blood T cells in healthy people across ages. Primers used in a second PCR of about 6 to 11 cycles were a sample-barcoded 5' primer and a J-beta primer mix. Via MiXCR, TCRdb re-called the 5' RACE reads, giving one row per CDR3 protein. Of fewer than 800,000 distinct CDR3 sequences detected, about 32% appear once; the ten largest clones hold 15%. What was sequenced was blood. The origin of the receptors is an elderly woman in good health.

At least ten counts were recorded for this clonotype. This chain links TRBV3-1 with TRBJ1-6; D not certain. CDR1 is LGHDT and CDR2 is YNNKEL in the germline V gene (reference sequence). V was cut by 1 base and J by 7 bases, with 2 bases left in between. The CDR3 contains 12 residues. The CDR3 region is CASSQVNSPLHF. CDR3 bases: TGTGCCAGCAGCCAAGTGAATTCACCCCTCCACTTT.

The chain carries TRBV2 and TRBJ2-2, with no clear D. Trimming stripped 8 bases from V and 1 base from J, with 8 bases between. Germline values: CDR1 SNHLY, CDR2 FYNNEI. This CDR3 spans 13 amino acids. This chain's CDR3 is CASRLMNTGELFF. The CDR3 coding sequence is TGTGCCAGCCGGTTAATGAACACCGGGGAGCTGTTTTTT. The whole variable domain, filled in from reference TRBV2 and TRBJ2-2, reads EPEVTQTPSHQVTQMGQEVILRCVPISNHLYFYWYRQILGQKVEFLVSFYNNEISEKSEIFDDQFSVERPDGSNFTLKIRSTKLEDSAMYFCASRLMNTGELFFGEGSRLTVL.

The chain carries TRBV4-2 and TRBJ2-7; D is possibly TRBD2 (6 bases). Germline CDR1 reads LGHNA; CDR2 reads YNFKEQ. V gave up 1 base and J gave up 3 bases, with 13 bases separating them. The CDR3 sequence is 15 residues long. The CDR3 DNA follows: TGTGCCAGCAGCCAAGGTCTAGCGTTGGGCTACGAGCAGTACTTC. This codes for CASSQGLALGYEQYF.

The gene calls are TRBV3-1 and TRBJ2-2; tentative D call: TRBD2 (6 bases). From germline, CDR1 is LGHDT and CDR2 YNNKEL (reference sequence). CDR3 length: 16 amino acids. With 1 base removed from V and 6 bases from J, the gap between germline ends came to 15 bases. DNA for the CDR3: TGTGCCAGCAGCCAAGTTCCACGGGGGACCCCCGGGGAGCTGTTTTTT. It specifies CASSQVPRGTPGELFF.

This clonotype was picked up many times. The chain employs TRBV20-1 and TRBJ2-3; 10 positions agree with TRBD2. From germline, CDR1 is DFQATT and CDR2 SNEGSKA (reference sequence). After removal of 2 bases from V and 2 bases from J, the junction contained 10 bases not matched to a gene. The CDR3 is 17 residues long. The CDR3 spells CSARKTVAGGPTDTQYF. DNA for the CDR3: TGCAGTGCTAGAAAGACGGTAGCGGGGGGCCCCACAGATACGCAGTATTTT.

This clonotype was recorded many times. CDR3 protein: CASSSNFGGGSPLHF. The CDR3 nucleotides are TGTGCCAGCAGCTCCAACTTCGGCGGGGGCTCACCCCTCCACTTT. This chain connects TRBV3-1 to TRBJ1-6, with D perhaps matching TRBD1 (6 bases). V was cut by 5 bases and J by 10 bases, with 18 bases left in between. CDR1 LGHDT and CDR2 YNNKEL come from the germline V gene (reference sequence). The CDR3 extends over 15 amino acids.